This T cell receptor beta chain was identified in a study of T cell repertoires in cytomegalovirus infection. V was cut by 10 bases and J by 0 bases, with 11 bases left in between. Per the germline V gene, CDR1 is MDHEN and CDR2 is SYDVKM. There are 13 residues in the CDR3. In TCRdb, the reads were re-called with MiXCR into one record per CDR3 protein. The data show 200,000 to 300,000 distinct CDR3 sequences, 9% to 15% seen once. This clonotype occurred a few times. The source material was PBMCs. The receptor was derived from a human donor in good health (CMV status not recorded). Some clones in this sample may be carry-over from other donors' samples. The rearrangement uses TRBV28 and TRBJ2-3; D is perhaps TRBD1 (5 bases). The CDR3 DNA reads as TGTGCCACCTCGGACACGAGCACAGATACGCAGTATTTT. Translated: CATSDTSTDTQYF.